The 17 T cell receptor beta chains in this list originate from one sample, sequenced in a study of early T cells in non-severe SARS-CoV-2 infection. TCRdb re-derived calls from the 5' RACE reads in MiXCR, one entry per CDR3 protein. The repertoire holds about 76,000 distinct CDR3 sequences, with 11% as singletons. The sample consisted of whole blood. These receptors were taken from an adult who was a healthcare worker with PCR-confirmed SARS-CoV-2 infection or an uninfected control (not recorded which).

There are many counts of this clonotype. V gene TRBV12-3 or TRBV12-4 combines with J gene TRBJ1-2; D gene unclear. CDR3 size: 12 residues. Trimming left V 3 bases short and J 8 bases short, with 10 bases between. CDR3 protein: CASSFDREGYTF. In DNA, the CDR3 is TGTGCCAGCAGTTTCGATCGTGAGGGCTACACCTTC.

Many counts were recorded for this clonotype. The chain recombines TRBV29-1 with TRBJ1-5, with D possibly TRBD1 on 5 matching bases. CDR1 is SQVTM, CDR2 ANQGSEA, per germline. The CDR3 extends over 12 amino acids. Trimming pared 4 bases from V and 3 bases from J, leaving 7 bases between. This chain's CDR3 is CSVADNNQPQHF. CDR3 in DNA: TGCAGCGTTGCGGACAACAATCAGCCCCAGCATTTT.

CDR3 DNA sequence: TGTGCCAGCAGCTTAGCTCTTGGGGAACTATACTTC. Residues: CASSLALGELYF. The gene calls are TRBV7-9 and TRBJ2-5; the D is unclear. V was clipped by 0 bases and J by 14 bases, with 13 bases between them. The V gene's germline CDR1 is SEHNR and CDR2 FQNEAQ (reference sequence). The CDR3 has 12 residues. Drawing the rest from reference TRBV7-9 and TRBJ2-5, the complete variable domain is DTGVSQNPRHKITKRGQNVTFRCDPISEHNRLYWYRQTLGQGPEFLTYFQNEAQLEKSRLLSDRFSAERPKGSFSTLEIQRTEQGDSAMYLCASSLALGELYFGPGTRLLVL.

This clonotype was counted a few times. The chain combines TRBV12-3 or TRBV12-4 with TRBJ2-6; D unclear. The length of the CDR3 is 13 residues. Trimming stripped 5 bases from V and 9 bases from J, with 11 bases between. DNA of the CDR3: TGTGCCAGCAGTCCCCGGACCATCAACGTCCTGACTTTC. Its protein is CASSPRTINVLTF.

This clonotype was detected ten times or more. This rearrangement joins TRBV6-6 to TRBJ1-4; D gene ambiguous. This CDR3 region has 12 residues. The V and J ends lost 2 bases and 8 bases respectively, with 6 bases between them. Germline assignment: CDR1 MNHNY and CDR2 SVGAGI (reference sequence). In DNA form, the CDR3 reads TGTGCCAGCAGTTACGGAGGGGAAAAACTGTTTTTT. Translating it yields CASSYGGEKLFF.

The CDR3: CSARAWTPSSYEQYF. CDR3 coding DNA: TGCAGTGCTAGAGCTTGGACACCGAGCTCCTACGAGCAGTACTTC. V is TRBV20-1 and J is TRBJ2-7; a weak D match, TRBD1 (5 bases). Trimming removed 1 base at V and 0 bases at J, with 13 bases between. The CDR3 extends over 15 amino acids. Germline-derived CDR1 and CDR2 are DFQATT and SNEGSKA (reference sequence).

The chain uses TRBV10-3 and TRBJ2-7; perhaps D is TRBD1 or TRBD2 (6 bases each). Germline V lookup: CDR1 ENHRY, CDR2 SYGVKD. V shed 4 bases and J shed 7 bases, with 23 bases lying between them. The CDR3 contains 16 residues. This CDR3 is CAISGSGWGAPKEQYF. The CDR3 DNA sequence: TGTGCCATCAGTGGTTCGGGTTGGGGGGCACCGAAGGAGCAGTACTTC.

The gene calls are TRBV20-1 and TRBJ2-1; a possible D gene is TRBD2 (6 bases). The CDR3 is 14 amino acids. Germline V gene data show CDR1 as DFQATT and CDR2 as SNEGSKA (reference sequence). Trimming left V 6 bases short and J 4 bases short, with 16 bases between. CDR3 sequence: CSAQWRGSYNEQFF. The CDR3 nucleotides read TGCAGTGCCCAGTGGCGGGGATCATACAATGAGCAGTTCTTC.

The V call is TRBV11-2, the J call TRBJ2-5; a weak D match, TRBD1 (6 bases). Germline V gene data show CDR1 as SGHAT and CDR2 as FQNNGV. Trimming removed 8 bases at V and 0 bases at J, with 10 bases between. The CDR3 has 13 amino acids. Written as DNA, the CDR3 is TGTGCCAGCGGTCAGGGGTACCAAGAGACCCAGTACTTC. Residues: CASGQGYQETQYF.

In this sample, this clonotype turned up many times. The rearrangement uses TRBV4-3 and TRBJ1-6; D is uncertain. The CDR3 spans 16 residues. Per germline, CDR1 LGHNA and CDR2 YSLEER. Trimming shortened V by 0 bases and J by 8 bases, and 14 bases separated the two germline ends. The chain's CDR3 is CASSQEAAGVYSPLHF. CDR3 nucleotides: TGCGCCAGCAGCCAAGAGGCGGCCGGGGTTTATTCACCCCTCCACTTT.

This clonotype was observed a few times. The chain uses TRBV10-3 and TRBJ1-1; no clear D gene. Germline values: CDR1 ENHRY, CDR2 SYGVKD. V was cut by 6 bases and J by 10 bases, with 15 bases left in between. The CDR3 spans 12 residues. The CDR3 here is CAISQAAGGAFF. DNA of the CDR3: TGTGCCATCAGCCAGGCTGCTGGCGGAGCTTTCTTT.

The rearrangement joins TRBV2 to TRBJ1-6; TRBD1 matches 8 bases. The CDR3 consists of 13 residues. Germline lookup yields CDR1 SNHLY and CDR2 FYNNEI. V lost 6 bases, J lost 10 bases, and 5 bases stayed unmatched. In DNA form, the CDR3 reads TGTGCCAGCAGAGGACAGGGAAACTCACCCCTCCACTTT. Encoded protein: CASRGQGNSPLHF. The variable domain in full, completed from reference TRBV2 and TRBJ1-6, reads EPEVTQTPSHQVTQMGQEVILRCVPISNHLYFYWYRQILGQKVEFLVSFYNNEISEKSEIFDDQFSVERPDGSNFTLKIRSTKLEDSAMYFCASRGQGNSPLHFGNGTRLTVT.

This clonotype has just a few counts. CDR3 sequence reads: CASSLREWQPQHF. For the CDR3, the DNA is TGTGCCAGCAGTCTCAGGGAGTGGCAGCCCCAGCATTTT. The J gene is TRBJ1-5, the V gene TRBV12-3 or TRBV12-4, with D perhaps TRBD1 (5 bases). V was shortened by 5 bases and J by 7 bases, with 12 bases between the two germline ends. The CDR3 runs to 13 residues.

There are a few counts of this clonotype. CDR3 DNA sequence: TGCAGTGCTAGTATTGGACTAGCGGGGTACCAAGAGACCCAGTACTTC. This sequence encodes CSASIGLAGYQETQYF. The chain carries TRBV20-1 and TRBJ2-5; 12 nucleotides match TRBD2. This CDR3 has 16 residues. V lost 3 bases, J lost 0 bases, and 5 bases stayed unmatched. Germline values: CDR1 DFQATT, CDR2 SNEGSKA (reference sequence).

This clonotype was observed at least ten times. V usage is TRBV20-1 and J usage is TRBJ2-3; 8 bases agree with TRBD2. The CDR3 spans 15 residues. Germline loops: CDR1 DFQATT, CDR2 SNEGSKA (reference sequence). V lost 5 bases to trimming and J lost 2 bases; unmatched junction nucleotides: 9. The CDR3 nucleotides are TGCAGTGCTGAACTAGCGGCGACGCTCACAGATACGCAGTATTTT. It is translated as CSAELAATLTDTQYF.

V and J are TRBV10-2 and TRBJ2-3; TRBD2 matches at 7 bases. The V and J ends lost 0 bases and 8 bases, in that order; junction bases with no gene match: 2. The CDR3 runs 13 residues. Germline V gene sequence: CDR1 WSHSY, CDR2 SAAADI. CDR3 nucleotide sequence: TGCGCCAGCAGTGAGTCGACGGGAGGTACGCAGTATTTT. As protein: CASSESTGGTQYF.

CDR3 DNA sequence: TGTGCCAGTAGTATAGGCGGGACAGGGGTAGCCAAAAACATTCAGTACTTC. Its protein is CASSIGGTGVAKNIQYF. The rearrangement joins TRBV19 to TRBJ2-4; 10 bases fit TRBD1. Losses at the gene ends were 1 base for V and 0 bases for J; bases not matched to a gene: 3. CDR1 LNHDA and CDR2 SQIVND come from the germline V gene (reference sequence). The CDR3 totals 17 residues. The full variable domain, in which reference TRBV19 and TRBJ2-4 provide the parts outside the CDR3, is DGGITQSPKYLFRKEGQNVTLSCEQNLNHDAMYWYRQDPGQGLRLIYYSQIVNDFQKGDIAEGYSVSREKKESFPLTVTSAQKNPTAFYLCASSIGGTGVAKNIQYFGAGTRLSVL.